In this sample, the clone carrying this T cell receptor beta chain turned up many times. The antigen is not known. The authors made cDNA by 5'RACE with 10-nucleotide random UMIs. TCRdb reprocessed the 5' RACE reads with MiXCR, giving one entry per CDR3 protein. The data hold about 76,000 distinct CDR3 sequences, with 15% to 20% observed a single time. Stored at -80 C, 2 million PBMCs were the source of the unsorted libraries. The data were taken from a study of neurological immune-mediated disorders. Study results and limitations: No CDR3 amino acid sequences recurred among expanded clones across subjects, suggesting private repertoires in all groups. While HTLV-1-associated myelopathy showed the greatest TCR clonal expansion, multiple sclerosis showed the least, falling below healthy controls.

Germline assignment: CDR1 SGHDT and CDR2 YYEEEE. Trimming removed 1 base at V and 4 bases at J, with 10 bases between. The CDR3 loop spans 14 amino acids. This sequence joins TRBV5-6 and TRBJ2-3, with D perhaps TRBD1 (5 bases). Sequencing was carried out using PBMCs. This receptor was obtained from a woman between 40 and 50 years old in good health. The CDR3, as DNA: TGTGCCAGCAGCTTGTTCCCAGGGTCAGATACGCAGTATTTT. As protein: CASSLFPGSDTQYF.